Each of the 14 T cell receptor beta chains below was sequenced from the same sample in a study of beta chain features in type 1 diabetes. Whole-study results and caveats: Moderately but significantly shorter TCRB CDR3s were found in Type 1 diabetes patients in all four CD4+ subsets.

The investigators reverse transcribed all of the isolated RNA, so they sequenced expressed TCRB transcripts. Assay used: immunoSEQ multiplex PCR; TCRdb lists only in-frame clones, some missing. The sample holds a few hundred thousand clones, 20% seen once. For these receptors, no antigen is known. Sequencing was performed on naive CD4+ T cells from blood. These receptors all come from a woman aged 40 to 49 with type 1 diabetes.

This chain joins TRBV5-4 and TRBJ1-2; D remains unclear. CDR3 length: 14 amino acids. CDR1 SGHNT and CDR2 YYREEE come from the germline V gene (reference sequence). V lost 4 bases to trimming and J lost 2 bases, with 12 bases between them. As DNA, the CDR3 is TGTGCCAGCAGCCAAGATTTGGAGAACTATGGCTACACCTTC. Translating gives CASSQDLENYGYTF.

The chain has TRBV7-2 and TRBJ2-3; D might be TRBD1 (6 bases). The CDR3 runs 17 residues. The germline CDR1 and CDR2 sequences are SGHTA and FQGNSA. The ends were cut back, 1 base at V and 4 bases at J, with 18 bases in the middle. CDR3 nucleotide sequence: TGTGCCAGCAGCTTAGAATCGGGCAGGGGTGGTCCAGATACGCAGTATTTT. Amino acid sequence: CASSLESGRGGPDTQYF. Full variable domain (remainder filled in from reference TRBV7-2 and TRBJ2-3): GAGVSQSPSNKVTEKGKDVELRCDPISGHTALYWYRQSLGQGLEFLIYFQGNSAPDKSGLPSDRFSAERTGGSVSTLTIQRTQQEDSAVYLCASSLESGRGGPDTQYFGPGTRLTVL.

The CDR3 bases are TGTGCCTGGAGTGTCGACAATCTCCAGTACTTC. Encoded protein: CAWSVDNLQYF. The chain recombines TRBV30 with TRBJ2-7; the D is unclear. V lost 0 bases and J lost 10, with 10 bases in between. This CDR3 has 11 residues. The V gene's germline CDR1 is GTSNPN and CDR2 SVGIG (reference sequence).

This clone showed up just a few times. The chain employs TRBV5-4 and TRBJ2-5; 9 positions match TRBD2. CDR1 and CDR2 (germline): SGHNT, YYREEE (reference sequence). The length of the CDR3 is 15 residues. Trimming took 5 bases from V and 2 from J; bases not matched to a gene: 7. The CDR3: CASRTTSGRQETQYF. CDR3 sequence (DNA): TGTGCCAGCAGAACAACTAGCGGGCGTCAAGAGACCCAGTACTTC.

This clone has more than one count but fewer than ten. The V gene is TRBV7-2, the J gene TRBJ1-1; 7 nucleotides match TRBD1. The germline gives CDR1 SGHTA, CDR2 FQGNSA. V shed 5 bases, J shed 5 bases, and the junction held 5 bases outside the gene matches. This CDR3 is built from 13 residues. The CDR3 DNA is TGTGCCAGCAGCAAGACAGGGTTAACTGAAGCTTTCTTT. Encoded protein: CASSKTGLTEAFF.

There are a few counts of this clone. The V call is TRBV7-9, the J call TRBJ2-7, with D maybe TRBD2 (6 bases). Looked up from germline, CDR1 is SEHNR and CDR2 is FQNEAQ (reference sequence). This CDR3 comprises 16 residues. With 3 bases removed from V and 5 bases from J, the gap between germline ends came to 20 bases. CDR3 nucleotides: TGTGCCAGCAGCTTTAGGGCCGGGACTCCCCCCAACGAGCAGTACTTC. As protein: CASSFRAGTPPNEQYF.

In regard to this clone: This same CDR3 is encoded by further DNA sequences in the sample. V and J are TRBV20-1 and TRBJ2-5; D unclear. The germline CDR1 and CDR2 sequences are DFQATT and SNEGSKA (reference sequence). This CDR3 is built from 11 residues. Trimming removed 6 bases from V and 2 bases from J, with 7 bases in between. CDR3 nucleotide sequence: TGCAGTGCAATCGGGCAAGAGACCCAGTACTTC. This sequence encodes CSAIGQETQYF.

This clone turned up a few times. This sequence joins TRBV14 and TRBJ2-7, with D perhaps matching TRBD2 (6 bases). The V gene's germline CDR1 is SGHDN and CDR2 FVKESK. This CDR3 has 15 residues. V lost 6 bases to trimming and J lost 3 bases, with 18 bases between them. The CDR3, as DNA: TGTGCCAGCAGTCCTCCGGGACTTTTCTTCTACGAGCAGTACTTC. It is translated as CASSPPGLFFYEQYF.

A few counts support this clone. V and J are TRBV5-4 and TRBJ2-3, with TRBD2 identical over 8 bases. Germline-derived CDR1 and CDR2 are SGHNT and YYREEE (reference sequence). The length of the CDR3 is 15 residues. With V trimmed by 2 bases and J by 6 bases, 8 bases remained unmatched. This CDR3 is CASSFPAGVSDTQYF. CDR3 in DNA: TGTGCCAGCAGCTTTCCAGCGGGAGTATCTGATACGCAGTATTTT. Together with reference TRBV5-4 and TRBJ2-3, the CDR3 gives the full variable domain: ETGVTQSPTHLIKTRGQQVTLRCSSQSGHNTVSWYQQALGQGPQFIFQYYREEENGRGNFPPRFSGLQFPNYSSELNVNALELDDSALYLCASSFPAGVSDTQYFGPGTRLTVL.

The rearrangement links TRBV28 to TRBJ2-3; 7 nucleotides align to TRBD2. With 6 bases clipped from V and 2 bases from J, the junction kept 5 bases outside the gene matches. Looked up from germline, CDR1 is MDHEN and CDR2 is SYDVKM. The CDR3 is made up of 14 amino acids. In DNA, the CDR3 is TGTGCCAGCAGGGAGGGAGGGTACACAGATACGCAGTATTTT. Amino acids: CASREGGYTDTQYF.

This clone has a handful of counts. V gene TRBV11-1 combines with J gene TRBJ2-4, with a possible D match to TRBD1 (6 bases). The germline gives CDR1 SGHAT, CDR2 FQDESV (reference sequence). V lost 1 base to trimming and J lost 1 base, with 11 bases between them. This CDR3 region has 16 residues. CDR3 sequence reads: CASSLGTVNAKNIQYF. As DNA, the CDR3 is TGTGCCAGCAGCTTAGGGACAGTGAATGCCAAAAACATTCAGTACTTC.

There are a few counts of this clone. Its ends do not fully match the called genes, so a read error is possible. The chain is built from TRBV29-1 and TRBJ1-4; D perhaps matches TRBD1 (5 bases). In germline, CDR1 is SQVTM, CDR2 ANQGSEA. The CDR3 consists of 13 residues. The CDR3 region is CSVVGQIVNAKIF. CDR3 nucleotide sequence: TGCAGCGTTGTGGGGCAGATCGTCAACGCTAAAATTTTT. Looking up the rest from reference TRBV29-1 and TRBJ1-4 gives the full variable domain: SAVISQKPSRDICQRGTSLTIQCQVDSQVTMMFWYRQQPGQSLTLIATANQGSEATYESGFVIDKFPISRPNLTFSTLTVSNMSPEDSSIYLCSVVGQIVNAKIFGSGTQLSVL.

The V and J genes are TRBV5-1 and TRBJ1-5; maybe TRBD1 (5 bases). V was pared by 4 bases and J by 7 bases, with 18 bases between. Germline-derived CDR1 and CDR2 are SGHRS and YFSETQ. This CDR3 has 15 residues. The CDR3 here is CASSAAGGGGQPQHF. The CDR3 DNA reads as TGCGCCAGCAGCGCCGCTGGGGGGGGAGGCCAGCCCCAGCATTTT.

V gene TRBV5-1 combines with J gene TRBJ1-6; the D gene is possibly TRBD1 (6 bases). Trimming took 4 bases from V and 10 from J, leaving 24 bases between them. Germline CDR1 SGHRS, CDR2 YFSETQ. CDR3 length: 17 residues. The CDR3 sequence: CASSSLPQGLGESPLHF. The CDR3 DNA follows: TGCGCCAGCAGCAGCCTCCCACAGGGCTTGGGGGAATCACCCCTCCACTTT.